Each of the 12 T cell receptor beta chains below was sequenced from the same sample in a study of cytomegalovirus exposure and HLA in healthy donors (dated 2017 in TCRdb). Libraries came from the immunoSEQ multiplex PCR assay. A mixture of 60 forward primers for TCR Vbeta segments and 13 reverse primers for TCR Jbeta segments was used in the multiplex PCR. The clones in this table, taken by TCRdb from immuneACCESS, are in-frame only. Not every clone is retained; where verified, under half of the shortfall comes from an unresolved V gene, and the cause of the rest is unknown. The sample data list 150,000 or so clones, and approximately 72% of these were observed just once. Together, the top ten hold under 3% of the sample. Sequences were obtained from PBMCs. These receptors were taken from a human donor in good health.

The chain employs TRBV28 and TRBJ2-7; D might be TRBD2 (6 bases). Germline loops: CDR1 MDHEN, CDR2 SYDVKM. CDR3 length: 13 amino acids. The V and J ends lost 10 bases and 4 bases respectively, with 17 bases between them. The DNA for the CDR3 is TGTGCCATAACGGCGGGAATTGAGTACGAGCAGTACTTC. Translated: CAITAGIEYEQYF.

V gene TRBV6-6 combines with J gene TRBJ1-1; 8 bases fit TRBD1. The CDR3 sequence is 13 residues long. The germline V gene has CDR1 MNHNY and CDR2 SVGAGI (reference sequence). V dropped 7 bases and J dropped 4; count of bases not matched to a gene: 5. This chain's CDR3 is CASTRQGATEAFF. CDR3 DNA: TGTGCCAGCACACGGCAGGGGGCCACTGAAGCTTTCTTT.

The table lists this clone with a count of one. V usage is TRBV15 and J usage is TRBJ2-7; weak D call: TRBD2 (5 bases). Germline V gene data show CDR1 as LNHNV and CDR2 as YYDKDF (reference sequence). Trimming cost V 0 bases and J 6 bases, with 12 bases left between them. This CDR3 is built from 14 residues. The DNA for the CDR3 is TGTGCCACCAGCAGAGATCGGGGAGTGGGCGAGCAGTACTTC. Protein sequence: CATSRDRGVGEQYF.

This clone has only a few counts. This chain links TRBV5-8 with TRBJ1-5; TRBD1 agrees at 11 bases. The CDR3 has 18 amino acids. Trimming removed 0 bases from V and 2 bases from J; junction bases left unmatched: 7. From germline, CDR1 is SGHTS and CDR2 YDEGEE. DNA for the CDR3: TGTGCCAGCAGCTTGGTAGGGACAGGGGGGGGTCGCAATCAGCCCCAGCATTTT. As protein: CASSLVGTGGGRNQPQHF. Together with reference TRBV5-8 and TRBJ1-5, the CDR3 gives the full variable domain: EAGVTQSPTHLIKTRGQQATLRCSPISGHTSVYWYQQALGLGLQFLLWYDEGEERNRGNFPPRFSGRQFPNYSSELNVNALELEDSALYLCASSLVGTGGGRNQPQHFGDGTRLSIL.

The gene calls are TRBV5-1 and TRBJ1-5, with D tentatively TRBD1 (6 bases). In germline, CDR1 is SGHRS, CDR2 YFSETQ. V lost 0 bases and J 7 bases, leaving 14 bases between the germline ends. The CDR3 is 15 residues long. This CDR3 reads CASSLADSTAQPQHF. Here the CDR3 DNA reads TGCGCCAGCAGCTTGGCGGACAGTACTGCCCAGCCCCAGCATTTT. The full variable domain, rest sourced from reference TRBV5-1 and TRBJ1-5, is KAGVTQTPRYLIKTRGQQVTLSCSPISGHRSVSWYQQTPGQGLQFLFEYFSETQRNKGNFPGRFSGRQFSNSRSEMNVSTLELGDSALYLCASSLADSTAQPQHFGDGTRLSIL.

This chain connects TRBV5-4 to TRBJ1-2, with 8 positions matching TRBD1. The CDR3 runs to 17 residues. V gave up 0 bases and J gave up 4 bases; unmatched junction bases: 11. Looked up from germline, CDR1 is SGHNT and CDR2 is YYREEE (reference sequence). CDR3 sequence reads: CASSLGQGAGASYGYTF. CDR3 coding DNA: TGTGCCAGCAGCTTGGGGCAGGGGGCCGGCGCGTCCTATGGCTACACCTTC.

V and J are TRBV7-3 and TRBJ1-2, with TRBD1 matching 7 bases. The CDR3 extends over 14 amino acids. The J segment lost 3 bases and the V segment lost 5 bases, leaving 6 bases of the junction unmatched. CDR1 is SGHTA and CDR2 is FQGTGA in the germline V gene. CDR3 DNA: TGTGCCAGCAGCCGGACTGGGACAGACTATGGCTACACCTTC. The encoded protein is CASSRTGTDYGYTF.

This clone was observed a handful of times. V and J are TRBV14 and TRBJ2-2; the D is unclear. CDR1 and CDR2 (germline): SGHDN, FVKESK. Trimming took off 2 bases at V and 6 bases at J, with 7 bases between the two ends. This CDR3 spans 13 amino acids. As DNA, the CDR3 is TGTGCCAGCAGCCAAATCCGAGCCGGGGAGCTGTTTTTT. It encodes CASSQIRAGELFF.

The V and J genes are TRBV9 and TRBJ1-1, with TRBD1 identical over 11 bases. Germline V gives CDR1 SGDLS, CDR2 YYNGEE. The CDR3 covers 13 residues. Trimming removed 3 bases from V and 7 bases from J; junction bases left unmatched: 2. The chain's CDR3 is CASSGGTGGEAFF. CDR3 in DNA: TGTGCCAGCAGCGGCGGGACAGGGGGTGAAGCTTTCTTT.

This clone was seen a few times. The sample holds other DNA sequences that translate to the same CDR3. The rearrangement joins TRBV10-2 to TRBJ2-1, with D maybe TRBD2 (6 bases). CDR3 length: 14 residues. CDR1 and CDR2 from the germline V gene are WSHSY and SAAADI. The ends were cut back, 4 bases at V and 4 bases at J, with 11 bases in the middle. CDR3 loop: CASSGLGAYNEQFF. CDR3 nucleotides: TGCGCCAGCAGTGGACTAGGTGCGTACAATGAGCAGTTCTTC.

V is TRBV7-3 and J is TRBJ1-4, with D possibly TRBD1 on 5 matching bases. Germline CDR1 reads SGHTA; CDR2 reads FQGTGA. Trimming took 1 base from V and 12 from J, leaving 18 bases between them. CDR3 length: 15 residues. The CDR3 loop is CASSLRGRPEEQLFF. In DNA, the CDR3 is TGTGCCAGCAGCTTAAGGGGCAGGCCAGAGGAGCAACTGTTTTTT.

J is TRBJ1-4 and V is TRBV7-6, with TRBD1 as a possible D gene (5 bases). The V and J ends lost 1 base and 5 bases respectively, with 14 bases between them. Germline assignment: CDR1 SGHVS and CDR2 FNYEAQ. The CDR3 has 16 amino acids. The CDR3 protein is CASSLELAGRNEKLFF. CDR3 nucleotides: TGTGCCAGCAGCTTAGAATTAGCAGGGCGCAATGAAAAACTGTTTTTT. The complete variable domain, with remaining parts taken from reference TRBV7-6 and TRBJ1-4, reads GAGVSQSPRYKVTKRGQDVALRCDPISGHVSLYWYRQALGQGPEFLTYFNYEAQQDKSGLPNDRFSAERPEGSISTLTIQRTEQRDSAMYRCASSLELAGRNEKLFFGSGTQLSVL.